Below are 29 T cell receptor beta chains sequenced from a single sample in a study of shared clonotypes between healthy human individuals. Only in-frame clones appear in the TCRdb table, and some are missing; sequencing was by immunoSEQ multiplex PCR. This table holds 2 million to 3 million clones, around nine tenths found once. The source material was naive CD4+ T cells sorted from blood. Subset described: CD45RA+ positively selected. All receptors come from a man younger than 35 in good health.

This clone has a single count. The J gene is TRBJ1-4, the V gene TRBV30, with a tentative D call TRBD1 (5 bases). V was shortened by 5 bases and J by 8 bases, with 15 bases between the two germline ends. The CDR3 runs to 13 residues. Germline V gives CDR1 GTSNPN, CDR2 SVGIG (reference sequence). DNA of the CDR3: TGTGCCTGGGCGACGGAGAAGGGGGAAAAACTGTTTTTT. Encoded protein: CAWATEKGEKLFF.

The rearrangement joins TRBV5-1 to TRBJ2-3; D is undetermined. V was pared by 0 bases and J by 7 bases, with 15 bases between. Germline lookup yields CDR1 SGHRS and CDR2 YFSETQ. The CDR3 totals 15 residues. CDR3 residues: CASSLDSGPTYTQYF. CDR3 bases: TGCGCCAGCAGCTTGGATAGTGGGCCTACTTATACGCAGTATTTT.

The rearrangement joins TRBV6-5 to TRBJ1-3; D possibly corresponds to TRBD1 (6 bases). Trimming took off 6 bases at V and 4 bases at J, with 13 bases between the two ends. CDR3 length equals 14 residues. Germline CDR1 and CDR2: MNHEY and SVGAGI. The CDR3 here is CASSGGAGGNTIYF. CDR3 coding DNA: TGTGCCAGCAGCGGGGGCGCGGGGGGAAACACCATATATTTT.

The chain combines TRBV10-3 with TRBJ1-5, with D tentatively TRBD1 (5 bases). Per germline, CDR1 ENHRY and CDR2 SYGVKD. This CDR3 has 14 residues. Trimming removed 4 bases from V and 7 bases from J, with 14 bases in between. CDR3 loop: CAISAEQGGQPQHF. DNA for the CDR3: TGTGCCATCAGTGCGGAGCAGGGCGGACAGCCCCAGCATTTT.

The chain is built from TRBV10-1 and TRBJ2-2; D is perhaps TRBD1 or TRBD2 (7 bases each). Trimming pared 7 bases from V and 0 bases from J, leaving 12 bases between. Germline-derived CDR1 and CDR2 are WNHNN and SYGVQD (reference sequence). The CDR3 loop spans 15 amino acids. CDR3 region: CASNSGGANTGELFF. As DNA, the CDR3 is TGCGCCAGCAACTCAGGGGGGGCGAACACCGGGGAGCTGTTTTTT.

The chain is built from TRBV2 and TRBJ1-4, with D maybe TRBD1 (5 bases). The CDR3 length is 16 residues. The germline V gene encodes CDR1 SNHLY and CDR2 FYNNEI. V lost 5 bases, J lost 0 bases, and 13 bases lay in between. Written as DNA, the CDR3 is TGTGCCAGCAGTACCCCAGGGAGATCAACTAATGAAAAACTGTTTTTT. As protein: CASSTPGRSTNEKLFF.

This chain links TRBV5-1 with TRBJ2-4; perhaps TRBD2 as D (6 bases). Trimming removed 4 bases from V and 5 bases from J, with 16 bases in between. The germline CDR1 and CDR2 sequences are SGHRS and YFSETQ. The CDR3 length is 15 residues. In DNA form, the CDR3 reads TGCGCCAGCAGCCCGGAGGGCAGGGAGGAAAACATTCAGTACTTC. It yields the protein CASSPEGREENIQYF.

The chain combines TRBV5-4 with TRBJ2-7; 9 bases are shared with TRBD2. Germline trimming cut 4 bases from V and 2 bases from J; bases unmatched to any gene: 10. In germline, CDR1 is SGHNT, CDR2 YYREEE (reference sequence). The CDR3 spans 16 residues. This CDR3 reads CASSGPLAGGTYEQYF. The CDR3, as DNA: TGTGCCAGCAGCGGTCCACTAGCGGGCGGGACCTACGAGCAGTACTTC. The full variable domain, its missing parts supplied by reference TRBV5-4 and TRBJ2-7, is ETGVTQSPTHLIKTRGQQVTLRCSSQSGHNTVSWYQQALGQGPQFIFQYYREEENGRGNFPPRFSGLQFPNYSSELNVNALELDDSALYLCASSGPLAGGTYEQYFGPGTRLTVT.

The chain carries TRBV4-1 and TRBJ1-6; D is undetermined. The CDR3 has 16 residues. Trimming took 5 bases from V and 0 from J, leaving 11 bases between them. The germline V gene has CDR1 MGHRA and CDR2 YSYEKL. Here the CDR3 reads CASSTPGSSYNSPLHF. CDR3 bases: TGCGCCAGCAGCACCCCGGGGAGCTCCTATAATTCACCCCTCCACTTT.

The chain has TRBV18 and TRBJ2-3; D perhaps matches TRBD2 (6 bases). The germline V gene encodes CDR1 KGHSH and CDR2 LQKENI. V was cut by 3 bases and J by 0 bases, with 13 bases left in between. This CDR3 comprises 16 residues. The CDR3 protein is CASSPQAGASTDTQYF. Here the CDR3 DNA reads TGTGCCAGCTCACCTCAAGCGGGTGCTAGCACAGATACGCAGTATTTT.

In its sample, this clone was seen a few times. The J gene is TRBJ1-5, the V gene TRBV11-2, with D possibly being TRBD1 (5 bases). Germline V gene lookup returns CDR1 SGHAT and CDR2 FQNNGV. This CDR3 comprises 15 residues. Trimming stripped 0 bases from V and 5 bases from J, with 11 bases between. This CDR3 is CASSLEGRRDQPQHF. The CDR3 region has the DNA TGTGCCAGCAGCTTAGAGGGGCGGCGGGATCAGCCCCAGCATTTT.

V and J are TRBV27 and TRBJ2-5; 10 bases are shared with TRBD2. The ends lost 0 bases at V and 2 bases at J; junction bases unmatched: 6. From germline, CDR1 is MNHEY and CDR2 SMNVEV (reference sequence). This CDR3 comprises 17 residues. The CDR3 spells CASSLSVLAGEQETQYF. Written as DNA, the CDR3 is TGTGCCAGCAGTTTATCGGTTCTAGCGGGAGAACAAGAGACCCAGTACTTC.

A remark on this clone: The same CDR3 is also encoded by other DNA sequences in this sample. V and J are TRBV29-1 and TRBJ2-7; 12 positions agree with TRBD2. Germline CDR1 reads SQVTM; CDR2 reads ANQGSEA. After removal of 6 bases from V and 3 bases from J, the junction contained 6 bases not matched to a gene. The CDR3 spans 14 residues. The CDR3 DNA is TGCAGCGTGGCCCCGGGACTAGCGGGCTACGAGCAGTACTTC. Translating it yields CSVAPGLAGYEQYF.

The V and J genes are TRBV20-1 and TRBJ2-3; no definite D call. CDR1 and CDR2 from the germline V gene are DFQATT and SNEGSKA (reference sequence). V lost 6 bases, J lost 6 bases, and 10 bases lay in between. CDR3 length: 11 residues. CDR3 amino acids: CSAGLDDTQYF. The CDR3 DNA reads TGCAGTGCGGGCCTTGATGATACGCAGTATTTT.

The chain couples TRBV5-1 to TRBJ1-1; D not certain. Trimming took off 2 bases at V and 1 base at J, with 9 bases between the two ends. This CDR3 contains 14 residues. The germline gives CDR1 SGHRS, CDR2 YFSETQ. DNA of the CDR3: TGCGCCAGCAGCTTTGGGGAGGGGAACACTGAAGCTTTCTTT. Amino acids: CASSFGEGNTEAFF.

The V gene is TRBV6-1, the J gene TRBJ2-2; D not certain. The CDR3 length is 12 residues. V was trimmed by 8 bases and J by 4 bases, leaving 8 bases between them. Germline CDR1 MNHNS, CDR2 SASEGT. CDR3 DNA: TGTGCCAGCGACGAATTCACCGGGGAGCTGTTTTTT. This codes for CASDEFTGELFF.

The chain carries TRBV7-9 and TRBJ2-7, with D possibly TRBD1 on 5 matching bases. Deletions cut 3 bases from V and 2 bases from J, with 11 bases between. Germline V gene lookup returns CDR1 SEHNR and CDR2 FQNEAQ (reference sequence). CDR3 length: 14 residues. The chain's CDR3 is CASSFTGRAYEQYF. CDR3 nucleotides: TGTGCCAGCAGCTTTACAGGCAGGGCCTACGAGCAGTACTTC.

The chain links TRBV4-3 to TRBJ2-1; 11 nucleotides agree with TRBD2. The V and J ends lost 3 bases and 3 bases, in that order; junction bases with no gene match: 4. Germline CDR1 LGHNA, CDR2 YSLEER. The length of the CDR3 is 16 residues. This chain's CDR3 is CASSHRLAGFYNEQFF. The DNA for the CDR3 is TGCGCCAGCAGCCACCGACTAGCGGGGTTCTACAATGAGCAGTTCTTC.

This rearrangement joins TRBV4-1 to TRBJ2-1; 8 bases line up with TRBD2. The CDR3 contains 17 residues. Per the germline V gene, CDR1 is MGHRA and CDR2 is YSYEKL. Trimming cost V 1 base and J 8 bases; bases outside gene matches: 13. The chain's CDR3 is CASSQVRAGVHTDEQFF. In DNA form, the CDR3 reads TGCGCCAGCAGCCAAGTCCGAGCGGGGGTCCATACCGATGAGCAGTTCTTC.

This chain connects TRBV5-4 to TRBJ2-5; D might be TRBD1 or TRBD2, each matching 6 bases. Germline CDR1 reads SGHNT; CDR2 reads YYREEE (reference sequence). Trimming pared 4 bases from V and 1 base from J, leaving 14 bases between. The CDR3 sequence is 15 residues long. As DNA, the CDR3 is TGTGCCAGCAGCCCCTCCCCGGGGGCCCAAGAGACCCAGTACTTC. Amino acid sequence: CASSPSPGAQETQYF.

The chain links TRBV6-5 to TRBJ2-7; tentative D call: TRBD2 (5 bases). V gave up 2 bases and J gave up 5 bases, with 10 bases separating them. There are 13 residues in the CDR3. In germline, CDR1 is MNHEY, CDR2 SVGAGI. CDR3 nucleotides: TGTGCCAGCAGTTACCAGATGGAGGACGAGCAGTACTTC. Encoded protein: CASSYQMEDEQYF.

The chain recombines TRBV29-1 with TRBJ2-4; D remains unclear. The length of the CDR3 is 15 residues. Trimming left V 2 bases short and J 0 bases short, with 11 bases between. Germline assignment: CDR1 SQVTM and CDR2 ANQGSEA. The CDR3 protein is CSVEIGGVAKNIQYF. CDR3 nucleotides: TGCAGCGTTGAAATAGGTGGGGTAGCCAAAAACATTCAGTACTTC. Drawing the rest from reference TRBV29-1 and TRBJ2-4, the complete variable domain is SAVISQKPSRDICQRGTSLTIQCQVDSQVTMMFWYRQQPGQSLTLIATANQGSEATYESGFVIDKFPISRPNLTFSTLTVSNMSPEDSSIYLCSVEIGGVAKNIQYFGAGTRLSVL.

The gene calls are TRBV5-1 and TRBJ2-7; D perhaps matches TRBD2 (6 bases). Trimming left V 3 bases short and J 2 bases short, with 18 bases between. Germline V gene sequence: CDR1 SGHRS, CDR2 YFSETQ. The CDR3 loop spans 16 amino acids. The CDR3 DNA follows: TGCGCCAGCAGCTCGCAGGGACCCACGGGGGCCTACGAGCAGTACTTC. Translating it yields CASSSQGPTGAYEQYF.

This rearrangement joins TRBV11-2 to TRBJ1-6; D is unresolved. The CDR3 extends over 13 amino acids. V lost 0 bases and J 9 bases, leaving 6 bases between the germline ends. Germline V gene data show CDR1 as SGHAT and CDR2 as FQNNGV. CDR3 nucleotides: TGTGCCAGCAGCTTAGATGTTAGTTCACCCCTCCACTTT. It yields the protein CASSLDVSSPLHF. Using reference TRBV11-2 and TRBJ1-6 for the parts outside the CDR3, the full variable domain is EAGVAQSPRYKIIEKRQSVAFWCNPISGHATLYWYQQILGQGPKLLIQFQNNGVVDDSQLPKDRFSAERLKGVDSTLKIQPAKLEDSAVYLCASSLDVSSPLHFGNGTRLTVT.

The DNA for the CDR3 is TGTGCCAGCAACGGTGTATTGGTAGGAAAACTGTTTTTT. Encoded protein: CASNGVLVGKLFF. The rearrangement joins TRBV2 to TRBJ1-4; no definite D call. The CDR3 is made up of 13 amino acids. Looked up from germline, CDR1 is SNHLY and CDR2 is FYNNEI. The V gene lost 7 bases and the J gene lost 10 bases, with 16 bases spanning the gap.

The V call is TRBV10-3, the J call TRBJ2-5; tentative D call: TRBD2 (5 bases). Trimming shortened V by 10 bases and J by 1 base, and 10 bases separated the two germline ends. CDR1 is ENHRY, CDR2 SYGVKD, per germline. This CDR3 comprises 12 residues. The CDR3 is CATSTSQETQYF. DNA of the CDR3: TGTGCCACCTCAACTAGCCAAGAGACCCAGTACTTC.

The CDR3 DNA sequence: TGTGCCAGCAGCCAACGCGGGAAGCAAGAGACCCAGTACTTC. It codes for CASSQRGKQETQYF. This chain uses TRBV11-2 with TRBJ2-5, with D possibly TRBD2 on 6 matching bases. The V and J ends lost 5 bases and 2 bases respectively, with 12 bases between them. Germline CDR1 and CDR2: SGHAT and FQNNGV. The CDR3 runs to 14 residues.

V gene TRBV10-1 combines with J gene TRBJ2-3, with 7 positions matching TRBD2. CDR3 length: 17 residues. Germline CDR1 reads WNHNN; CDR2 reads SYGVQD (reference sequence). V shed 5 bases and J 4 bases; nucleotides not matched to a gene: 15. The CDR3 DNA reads TGCGCCAGCAGTTTTATTCCCGGACCGGGAGGCCCAGATACGCAGTATTTT. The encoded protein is CASSFIPGPGGPDTQYF.

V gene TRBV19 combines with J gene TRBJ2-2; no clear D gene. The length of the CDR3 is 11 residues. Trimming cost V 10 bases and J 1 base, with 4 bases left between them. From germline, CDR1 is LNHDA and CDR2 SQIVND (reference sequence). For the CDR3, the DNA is TGTGCCACCCGGAACACCGGGGAGCTGTTTTTT. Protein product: CATRNTGELFF.